Below, 11 T cell receptor beta chains from the same sample are listed, as sequenced in a study of blood T cell repertoires in COVID-19. Some clones are missing from TCRdb's copy, which holds only in-frame ones; the method was immunoSEQ multiplex PCR. The table shows around 280,000 clones, with around 85% occurring only once. Sequencing was carried out using peripheral blood. The source of these receptors is a woman aged 45 to 65 with active or convalescent COVID-19.

This sequence joins TRBV6-4 and TRBJ1-5; D possibly corresponds to TRBD1 (6 bases). V lost 7 bases to trimming and J lost 3 bases, with 13 bases between them. This CDR3 has 14 residues. The V gene's germline CDR1 is MRHNA and CDR2 SNTAGT. CDR3 DNA sequence: TGTGCCAGCACGCGGCAGGGGAACAATCAGCCCCAGCATTTT. Protein sequence: CASTRQGNNQPQHF.

J is TRBJ1-1 and V is TRBV5-6, with D perhaps matching TRBD1 (6 bases). CDR3 size: 15 residues. Trimming took off 5 bases at V and 3 bases at J, with 17 bases between the two ends. The germline V gene encodes CDR1 SGHDT and CDR2 YYEEEE. The CDR3 DNA sequence: TGTGCCAGCAGTAAACAGGGTGTAGGGGACACTGAAGCTTTCTTT. Translated: CASSKQGVGDTEAFF.

This CDR3 is CASSTPTSGKETQYF. CDR3 DNA: TGTGCCAGCAGTACCCCGACTAGCGGAAAAGAGACCCAGTACTTC. The V and J genes are TRBV6-2 or TRBV6-3 and TRBJ2-5; TRBD2 matches at 9 bases. With V trimmed by 5 bases and J by 3 bases, 7 bases remained unmatched. From germline, CDR1 is MNHEY and CDR2 SVGEGT. The CDR3 is 15 residues long.

This chain links TRBV6-9 with TRBJ2-1; 10 bases align to TRBD2. The CDR3 extends over 21 amino acids. The V gene end was trimmed by 4 bases and the J gene end by 9 bases; junction bases not matched to a gene: 27. Germline V lookup: CDR1 MNHGY, CDR2 SVAAGI. CDR3 nucleotide sequence: TGTGCCAGCAGTTGTCCCGACCGTACTAGCGGGGTGGGGGTTTTACAAGGTGAGCAGTTCTTC. This gives the protein CASSCPDRTSGVGVLQGEQFF.

The CDR3 region has the DNA TGCAGCGTTTTGTCAGCGGCCTCCCCGTTCTTC. Translation gives CSVLSAASPFF. The rearrangement links TRBV29-1 to TRBJ2-1; tentative D call: TRBD2 (5 bases). V was clipped by 5 bases and J by 15 bases, with 17 bases between them. The CDR3 is 11 residues long. From germline, CDR1 is SQVTM and CDR2 ANQGSEA.

This chain uses TRBV27 with TRBJ1-2, with D maybe TRBD1 (6 bases). Trimming left V 5 bases short and J 3 bases short, with 16 bases between. Per the germline V gene, CDR1 is MNHEY and CDR2 is SMNVEV (reference sequence). CDR3 length equals 15 residues. In DNA, the CDR3 is TGTGCCAGCAGTCCGATATCCTCAGGGGACTATGGCTACACCTTC. Translating gives CASSPISSGDYGYTF.

The rearrangement joins TRBV6-1 to TRBJ2-1; the D gene is possibly TRBD2 (6 bases). The germline gives CDR1 MNHNS, CDR2 SASEGT. The CDR3 has 16 residues. V was pared by 4 bases and J by 2 bases, with 15 bases between. The CDR3 is CASSGLARLTYNEQFF. In DNA, the CDR3 is TGTGCCAGCAGTGGGCTAGCGAGGCTAACCTACAATGAGCAGTTCTTC.

Written as DNA, the CDR3 is TGTGCCAGCTCACCACCGTCCGGGGGAGGGGAAGGGACCCAGTACTTC. Protein sequence: CASSPPSGGGEGTQYF. V gene TRBV18 combines with J gene TRBJ2-5, with 7 positions matching TRBD2. The CDR3 sequence is 16 residues long. Trimming cost V 0 bases and J 7 bases; bases outside gene matches: 11. Germline CDR1 KGHSH, CDR2 LQKENI.

The chain is built from TRBV27 and TRBJ1-4; no reliable D call. The length of the CDR3 is 13 residues. Germline loops: CDR1 MNHEY, CDR2 SMNVEV (reference sequence). V dropped 0 bases and J dropped 10 bases, with 9 bases sitting between them. The CDR3 coding sequence is TGTGCCAGCAGTTTATCGTCGCGGGGAAAACTGTTTTTT. Translated: CASSLSSRGKLFF.

V and J are TRBV19 and TRBJ2-1; 8 bases fit TRBD2. CDR3 length: 15 residues. Germline CDR1 reads LNHDA; CDR2 reads SQIVND (reference sequence). V lost 3 bases and J lost 3; bases outside the gene matches: 4. The CDR3 region has the DNA TGTGCCAGTAGTATGCTAGCGGGTTACTACAATGAGCAGTTCTTC. Translated: CASSMLAGYYNEQFF.

CDR3 nucleotides: TGTGCCAGCAGCCCGACTCGGACAGGTCGGGGCACTGAAGCTTTCTTT. This sequence encodes CASSPTRTGRGTEAFF. V and J are TRBV5-4 and TRBJ1-1, with TRBD1 matching 7 bases. Trimming took 4 bases from V and 4 from J; bases not matched to a gene: 13. Per germline, CDR1 SGHNT and CDR2 YYREEE (reference sequence). This CDR3 region has 16 residues.